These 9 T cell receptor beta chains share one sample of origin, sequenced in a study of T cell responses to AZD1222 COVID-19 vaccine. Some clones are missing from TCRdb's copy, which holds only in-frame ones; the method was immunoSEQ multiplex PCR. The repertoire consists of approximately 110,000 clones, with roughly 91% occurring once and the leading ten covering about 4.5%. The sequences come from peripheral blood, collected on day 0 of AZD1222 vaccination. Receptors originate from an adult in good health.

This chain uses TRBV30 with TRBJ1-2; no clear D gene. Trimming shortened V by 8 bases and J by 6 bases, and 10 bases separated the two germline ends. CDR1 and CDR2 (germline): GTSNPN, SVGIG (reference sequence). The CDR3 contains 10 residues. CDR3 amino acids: CAAAGNGYTF. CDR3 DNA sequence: TGTGCCGCAGCGGGGAATGGCTACACCTTC.

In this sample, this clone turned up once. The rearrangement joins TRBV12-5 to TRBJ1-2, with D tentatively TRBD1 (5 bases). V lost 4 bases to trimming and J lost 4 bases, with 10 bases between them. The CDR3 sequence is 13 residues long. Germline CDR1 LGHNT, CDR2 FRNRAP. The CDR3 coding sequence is TGTGCTAGTGGTTCGGACACGAGCTATGGCTACACCTTC. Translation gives CASGSDTSYGYTF. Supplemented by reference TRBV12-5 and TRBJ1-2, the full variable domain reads DARVTQTPRHKVTEMGQEVTMRCQPILGHNTVFWYRQTMMQGLELLAYFRNRAPLDDSGMPKDRFSAEMPDATLATLKIQPSEPRDSAVYFCASGSDTSYGYTFGSGTRLTVV.

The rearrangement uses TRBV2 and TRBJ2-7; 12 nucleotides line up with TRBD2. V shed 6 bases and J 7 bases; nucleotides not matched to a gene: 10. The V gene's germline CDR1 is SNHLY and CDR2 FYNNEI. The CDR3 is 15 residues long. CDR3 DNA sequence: TGTGCCAGCAGAGCGACTAGCGGGAGACTGGGGGAGCAGTACTTC. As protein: CASRATSGRLGEQYF. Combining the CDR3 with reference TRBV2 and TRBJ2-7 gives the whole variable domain EPEVTQTPSHQVTQMGQEVILRCVPISNHLYFYWYRQILGQKVEFLVSFYNNEISEKSEIFDDQFSVERPDGSNFTLKIRSTKLEDSAMYFCASRATSGRLGEQYFGPGTRLTVT.

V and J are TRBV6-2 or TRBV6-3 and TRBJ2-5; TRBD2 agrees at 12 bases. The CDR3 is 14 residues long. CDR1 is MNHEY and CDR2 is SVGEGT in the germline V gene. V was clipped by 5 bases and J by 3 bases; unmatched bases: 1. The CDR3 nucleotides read TGTGCCAGCAGTCGACTAGCGGGGGAAGAGACCCAGTACTTC. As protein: CASSRLAGEETQYF.

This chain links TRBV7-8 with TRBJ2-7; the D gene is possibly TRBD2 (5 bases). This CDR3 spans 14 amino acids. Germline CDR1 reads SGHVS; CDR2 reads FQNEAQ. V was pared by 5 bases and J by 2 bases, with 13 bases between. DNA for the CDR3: TGTGCCAGCAGCGAACTAGTCAACGCCTACGAGCAGTACTTC. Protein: CASSELVNAYEQYF.

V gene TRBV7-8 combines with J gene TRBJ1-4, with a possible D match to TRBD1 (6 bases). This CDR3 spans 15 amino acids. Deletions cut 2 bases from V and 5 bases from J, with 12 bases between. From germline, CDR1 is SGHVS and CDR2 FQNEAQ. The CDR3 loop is CASSLRNQGNEKLFF. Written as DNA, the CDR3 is TGTGCCAGCAGCTTACGTAATCAGGGGAATGAAAAACTGTTTTTT. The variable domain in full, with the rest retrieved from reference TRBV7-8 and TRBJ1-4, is GAGVSQSPRYKVAKRGQDVALRCDPISGHVSLFWYQQALGQGPEFLTYFQNEAQLDKSGLPSDRFFAERPEGSVSTLKIQRTQQEDSAVYLCASSLRNQGNEKLFFGSGTQLSVL.

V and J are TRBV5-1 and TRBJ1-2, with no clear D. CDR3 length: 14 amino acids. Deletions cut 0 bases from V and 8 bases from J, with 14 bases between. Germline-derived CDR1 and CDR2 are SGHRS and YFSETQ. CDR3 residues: CASSLGPPTSGYTF. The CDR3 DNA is TGCGCCAGCAGCTTGGGACCCCCCACGTCGGGCTACACCTTC.

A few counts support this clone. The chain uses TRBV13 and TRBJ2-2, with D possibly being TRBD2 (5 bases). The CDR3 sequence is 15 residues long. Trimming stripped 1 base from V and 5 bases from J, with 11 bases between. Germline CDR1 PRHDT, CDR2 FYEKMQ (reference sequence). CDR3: CASSLVTPGTGELFF. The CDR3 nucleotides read TGTGCCAGCAGCTTAGTCACCCCGGGGACCGGGGAGCTGTTTTTT.

CDR3 in amino acids: CASSQGHSQGDYGYTF. The CDR3 nucleotides are TGCGCCAGCAGCCAAGGCCACTCTCAAGGGGACTATGGCTACACCTTC. The chain links TRBV5-1 to TRBJ1-2; tentatively, D is TRBD1 (5 bases). Trimming shortened V by 4 bases and J by 3 bases, and 19 bases separated the two germline ends. Germline V gives CDR1 SGHRS, CDR2 YFSETQ. The CDR3 covers 16 residues. Full variable domain (missing parts from reference TRBV5-1 and TRBJ1-2): KAGVTQTPRYLIKTRGQQVTLSCSPISGHRSVSWYQQTPGQGLQFLFEYFSETQRNKGNFPGRFSGRQFSNSRSEMNVSTLELGDSALYLCASSQGHSQGDYGYTFGSGTRLTVV.